Sequencing of this TCR beta chain was carried out in a study of patients and donors after allogeneic stem cell transplantation. This clonotype was observed many times. The CDR3 length is 13 residues. Trimming took off 7 bases at V and 5 bases at J, with 14 bases between the two ends. Germline CDR1 LNHDA, CDR2 SQIVND (reference sequence). In TCRdb, the RT-PCR reads were re-called with MiXCR into one record per CDR3 protein. This sample carries more than 75,000 distinct CDR3 sequences, 5% of them seen once, and the ten largest clones take less than 3%. The source is a human donor who was either an allogeneic HSCT recipient or a stem cell or donor lymphocyte infusion donor (not recorded which). It is not recorded whose cells these are; they may come from a transplant donor. V is TRBV19 and J is TRBJ2-5; possibly TRBD2 for D (6 bases). Sequencing input: blood, either unsorted or a sorted T cell fraction (not recorded which). The CDR3 DNA reads TGTGCCAGTAAGGACTATTCCGAGGAGACCCAGTACTTC. Translated, it gives CASKDYSEETQYF.